The clone carrying this T cell receptor beta chain was observed a single time. Antigen unknown. Trimming removed 4 bases from V and 6 bases from J; junction bases left unmatched: 11. CDR3 size: 16 residues. Germline CDR1 is MNHEY and CDR2 is SMNVEV (reference sequence). This sample was included in a study of siplizumab effects on memory and regulatory T cells. Study results and caveats: Proliferating Tregs taken from siplizumab cultures were not shown to have a confirmed suppressive function.

Produced via immunoSEQ multiplex PCR; TCRdb's table is partial and in-frame only. Here the sample spans 45,000 to 50,000 clones, more than 85% being singletons. The receptor was isolated from a human donor in good health. The chain carries TRBV27 and TRBJ1-2; 10 positions agree with TRBD1. The sequencing sample was made of naive CD8+ T cells sorted from blood. The CDR3 protein is CASSSQGTGVGDGYTF. The CDR3 DNA is TGTGCCAGCAGTTCCCAAGGGACAGGGGTCGGCGATGGCTACACCTTC.